This TCR beta chain came from a study of metastatic and nonmetastatic thyroid tumors (dated by TCRdb to 2020 to 2021). Some background on the complete study: For patients with malignant and with benign thyroid disease, the researchers compared repertoires between peripheral blood samples and tumor or nodule tissue samples. Here is what the overall study found, with its caveats: In both blood and tumor samples, TCR beta diversity was reported to be significantly higher in malignant tumors than in benign nodules.

The CDR3 numbers 13 residues from cysteine through phenylalanine. The CDR3 DNA has 39 bases and is translated from base 1. V is cut back by 5 bases and J by 10 bases, with 5 bases in the junction unmatched. Reading the germline V gene gives CDR1 SGHVS and CDR2 FNYEAQ. Before undergoing thyroid surgery, none of the patients had been given any kind of treatment. The study retrospectively analysed patient clinical samples collected from about 2012 to 2019 using T-cell receptor beta sequencing. Details on this clone: Its antigen is unknown. Qualities for individual bases were not recorded, and no much larger clone is one base off.

The library was prepared using PCR. The reads were generated on an Illumina HiSeq 4000. High-throughput sequencing was used to profile the TCR beta-chain CDR3 region of each patient. The study's processing was this. CDR3 differences across clinicopathological groups were used to build a classifier for discriminating distant-metastatic papillary thyroid cancer patients. To measure repertoire diversity the researchers used the Shannon index, while the Morisita-Horn index served to gauge how similar the tumor and blood repertoires were. In-frame beta chains were kept once TCRdb had trimmed the public reads at Q25 with fastp and called clones with MiXCR. The V and J calls come from TCRdb's annotation, not from the publication. The sample includes 20,000 to 25,000 clones, with about 14% observed a single time. In total, the top ten clones hold 35% to 45% of the sample.

Material for sequencing was blood. This clonotype was obtained from a female donor with papillary thyroid cancer or a benign thyroid nodule (not recorded which). Some clones in this sample may be carry-over from other donors' samples. The V and J genes are TRBV7-6 and TRBJ2-1; 10 bases in the junction line up with TRBD2. The DNA reads TGTGCCAGCAGCCCTACTAGCGGGAACGAGCAGTTCTTC. Its protein reads: CASSPTSGNEQFF.